The T cell receptor beta chain under discussion was sequenced for a study of post-analysis software for immune sequencing data. The library was made from cDNA and included unique molecular identifiers. MiXCR, run by TCRdb on the PCR reads, gives a single entry per CDR3 protein. The sample contains roughly 540,000 distinct CDR3 sequences, around a third of which appear only once. Germline-derived CDR1 and CDR2 are DFQATT and SNEGSKA (reference sequence). This CDR3 contains 15 residues. Study results and limitations: Among several TRBV segments more frequent in patients than controls were TRBV5-6, TRBV5-1 and TRBV20-1. Multiple sclerosis patients had significantly lower normalized Chao1 diversity than controls.

To note about this clonotype: Its antigen is as yet unknown.

This clonotype was obtained from a girl aged 2-17 years with multiple sclerosis. The sequenced sample was blood. V and J are TRBV20-1 and TRBJ2-4; 8 nucleotides agree with TRBD2. The J call may be faulty, since TRBJ2-7 better matches the DNA end. The CDR3 DNA follows: TGCAGTGCTAGAGGGCGTAGCGGGGTGGCCTACGAGCAGTACTTC. This gives the protein CSARGRSGVAYEQYF.